This T cell receptor (beta chain) was sequenced during a study of cytomegalovirus exposure and HLA in healthy donors. In the case of this clone: Antigen unknown.

PCR used 60 Vbeta primers and 13 Jbeta primers. Produced via immunoSEQ multiplex PCR; TCRdb's table is partial and in-frame only. The sample contains under 150,000 clones, around 78% of which appear only once. Study-level results: Overall, around 160 TCR beta chains were annotated as cytomegalovirus-associated. Equally common other TCR beta chains were less clonally expanded than HLA-associated ones, a later analysis found. The HLA-A and HLA-B alleles of most subjects were reportedly predicted accurately from TCR beta sequences.

Germline CDR1 is SGDLS and CDR2 is YYNGEE. Trimming took 2 bases from V and 2 from J; bases not matched to a gene: 3. This CDR3 spans 15 amino acids. The chain has TRBV9 and TRBJ2-7; 11 bases align to TRBD2. What was sequenced was PBMCs. This clonotype originated in a man aged 40-49 years in good health and CMV-seronegative. The CDR3 DNA reads as TGTGCCAGCAGCGTTAGCGGGGGGGCGGCCTACGAGCAGTACTTC. It yields the protein CASSVSGGAAYEQYF.